This T cell receptor (beta chain) emerged from a study of shared clonotypes between healthy human individuals. TCRdb's copy holds only in-frame clones and misses some; the assay was immunoSEQ multiplex PCR. The data contain about 2.3 million clones, about nine tenths of them singletons. Germline V gene sequence: CDR1 SGHVS, CDR2 FQNEAQ. The ends were cut back, 5 bases at V and 8 bases at J, with 15 bases in the middle. The CDR3 is 14 amino acids. The chain links TRBV7-8 to TRBJ1-4; D not resolved. The specimen sequenced was naive CD4+ T cells from PBMCs. Noted subset: CD45RA+ positively selected. This clonotype was obtained from a man aged 18-30 years in good health. Some clones in this sample may be carry-over from other donors' samples. For the CDR3, the DNA is TGTGCCAGCAGCGCGCTGCTGGGGATGGAAAAACTGTTTTTT. Translation gives CASSALLGMEKLFF.